The 12 T cell receptor beta chains below were found in one sample sequenced in a study of OX40 agonist ivuxolimab in advanced cancers. Assay used: immunoSEQ multiplex PCR; TCRdb lists only in-frame clones, some missing. The sample lists more than 55,000 clones; 70% to 85% were seen once. The material sequenced was CD4+ or CD8+ T cells sorted from blood, taken in a trial of the OX40 agonist ivuxolimab. Receptor source: an adult with an advanced solid tumor such as melanoma, head and neck, liver or kidney cancer.

The sample holds a few counts of this clone. The genes are TRBV5-4 and TRBJ2-5; D not certain. CDR1 is SGHNT, CDR2 YYREEE, per germline (reference sequence). Deletions cut 1 base from V and 1 base from J, with 5 bases between. The CDR3 has 13 residues. The CDR3 is CASSLLSQETQYF. The CDR3 nucleotides are TGTGCCAGCAGCTTGCTCAGCCAAGAGACCCAGTACTTC. The whole variable domain, remainder taken from reference TRBV5-4 and TRBJ2-5, is ETGVTQSPTHLIKTRGQQVTLRCSSQSGHNTVSWYQQALGQGPQFIFQYYREEENGRGNFPPRFSGLQFPNYSSELNVNALELDDSALYLCASSLLSQETQYFGPGTRLLVL.

The CDR3 is CASRDDSSGANVLTF. For the CDR3, the DNA is TGCGCCAGCAGAGACGACAGCTCTGGGGCCAACGTCCTGACTTTC. The chain combines TRBV10-2 with TRBJ2-6; a weak D match, TRBD1 (5 bases). Germline CDR1 and CDR2: WSHSY and SAAADI. Deletions cut 6 bases from V and 0 bases from J, with 9 bases between. The CDR3 runs to 15 residues.

The V and J genes are TRBV28 and TRBJ2-7, with TRBD1 as a possible D gene (6 bases). The CDR3 runs 14 residues. V lost 3 bases and J lost 2, with 11 bases in between. CDR1 and CDR2 (germline): MDHEN, SYDVKM. The CDR3 spells CASSFSGHPYEQYF. Written as DNA, the CDR3 is TGTGCCAGCAGTTTCTCGGGACATCCCTACGAGCAGTACTTC.

The rearrangement joins TRBV30 to TRBJ1-2; D ambiguous. The CDR3 sequence is 14 residues long. Germline assignment: CDR1 GTSNPN and CDR2 SVGIG (reference sequence). V was cut by 4 bases and J by 8 bases, with 20 bases left in between. DNA of the CDR3: TGTGCCTGGACTCTCGGGCCGCGGACGGGAGGCTACACCTTC. Its translation is CAWTLGPRTGGYTF.

V is TRBV6-6 and J is TRBJ1-1; D is undetermined. The V end lost 6 bases, the J end lost 4 bases, and 12 bases lay between the germline ends. The CDR3 length is 13 residues. Per the germline V gene, CDR1 is MNHNY and CDR2 is SVGAGI (reference sequence). The DNA of the CDR3 is TGTGCCAGCAGCCCCCGCGAGGGCACTGAAGCTTTCTTT. This gives the protein CASSPREGTEAFF.

The chain is built from TRBV10-3 and TRBJ2-1, with D tentatively TRBD1 (5 bases). The germline V and J ends were trimmed by 5 bases and 7 bases, with 9 bases remaining between them. Germline values: CDR1 ENHRY, CDR2 SYGVKD. The CDR3 has 12 amino acids. The CDR3 DNA reads as TGTGCCATCAGTCTCCAGGGTAATGAGCAGTTCTTC. It codes for CAISLQGNEQFF.

This sequence joins TRBV10-2 and TRBJ1-1; TRBD1 is a possible D gene (6 bases). Looked up from germline, CDR1 is WSHSY and CDR2 is SAAADI. CDR3 size: 15 residues. V gave up 3 bases and J gave up 4 bases, with 15 bases separating them. The CDR3 here is CASSDWGGAGTEAFF. Here the CDR3 DNA reads TGCGCCAGCAGTGATTGGGGGGGCGCCGGCACTGAAGCTTTCTTT.

Only one count was recorded for this clone. The V call is TRBV29-1, the J call TRBJ1-3; possible D gene TRBD1, 5 bases. This CDR3 contains 17 residues. Germline V lookup: CDR1 SQVTM, CDR2 ANQGSEA. V was cut by 0 bases and J by 4 bases, with 19 bases left in between. CDR3 nucleotides: TGCAGCGTTGAAGACCTAGGCTGGGGCACTCCCGGAAACACCATATATTTT. Protein: CSVEDLGWGTPGNTIYF.

The genes are TRBV28 and TRBJ1-2; D is ambiguous. CDR3 length equals 13 residues. Germline V CDR1 and CDR2: MDHEN, SYDVKM. V lost 6 bases to trimming and J lost 0 bases, with 8 bases between them. The CDR3 region has the DNA TGTGCCAGCAGACCGGGAGCTAACTATGGCTACACCTTC. Translation gives CASRPGANYGYTF.

V and J are TRBV7-6 and TRBJ1-3, with 10 positions matching TRBD1. Per germline, CDR1 SGHVS and CDR2 FNYEAQ. After removal of 5 bases from V and 0 bases from J, the junction contained 10 bases not matched to a gene. The CDR3 spans 18 residues. CDR3 sequence: CASSLTGTGAYSGNTIYF. CDR3 DNA sequence: TGTGCCAGCAGCCTCACTGGGACAGGGGCGTACTCTGGAAACACCATATATTTT.

The rearrangement links TRBV29-1 to TRBJ2-1, with TRBD1 matching 9 bases. V gave up 1 base and J gave up 8 bases; unmatched junction bases: 9. CDR1 is SQVTM, CDR2 ANQGSEA, per germline. The CDR3 is 15 residues long. CDR3 sequence reads: CSVEGAQGARDEQFF. The DNA for the CDR3 is TGCAGCGTTGAAGGGGCACAGGGGGCGCGGGATGAGCAGTTCTTC.

CDR3 nucleotides: TGCGCCAGCAGCTTGAGAGGCCAGGGGAACACTGAAGCTTTCTTT. Its translation: CASSLRGQGNTEAFF. The rearrangement links TRBV5-1 to TRBJ1-1; D is possibly TRBD1 (5 bases). The CDR3 length is 15 residues. Trimming shortened V by 1 base and J by 1 base, and 11 bases separated the two germline ends. Germline CDR1 SGHRS, CDR2 YFSETQ.